This T cell receptor beta chain was documented in a study of shared clonotypes between healthy human individuals. The ends lost 6 bases at V and 4 bases at J; junction bases unmatched: 5. The CDR3 sequence is 13 residues long. Germline CDR1 MNHEY, CDR2 SMNVEV (reference sequence). The naive CD8 population came from CD45RO-negative cells selected for CCR7, without terminally differentiated effector memory CD45RA+ cells. Assay used: immunoSEQ multiplex PCR; TCRdb lists only in-frame clones, some missing. The table records 1.5 million to 2.5 million clones, approximately 94% of them present only once. About this clone: The same CDR3 arises from other DNA sequences in this sample as well.

The V gene is TRBV27, the J gene TRBJ2-7, with 8 bases matching TRBD1. The clonotype was recovered from a young man in good health. The material sequenced was naive CD8+ T cells sorted from blood. The CDR3 DNA follows: TGTGCCAGCAGGCCAGGGGGCGGATACGAGCAGTACTTC. It encodes CASRPGGGYEQYF.